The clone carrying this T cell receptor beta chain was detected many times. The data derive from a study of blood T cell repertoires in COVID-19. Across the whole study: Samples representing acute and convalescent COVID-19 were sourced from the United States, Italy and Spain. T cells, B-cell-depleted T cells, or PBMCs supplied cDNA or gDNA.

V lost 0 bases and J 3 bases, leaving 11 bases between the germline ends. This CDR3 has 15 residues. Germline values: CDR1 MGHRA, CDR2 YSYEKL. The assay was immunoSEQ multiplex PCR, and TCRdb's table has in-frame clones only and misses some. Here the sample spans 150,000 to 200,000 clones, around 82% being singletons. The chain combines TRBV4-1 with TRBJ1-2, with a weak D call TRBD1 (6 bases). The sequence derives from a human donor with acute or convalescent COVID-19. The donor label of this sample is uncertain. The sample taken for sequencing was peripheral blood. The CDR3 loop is CASSQENRAYYGYTF. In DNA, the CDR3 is TGCGCCAGCAGCCAAGAGAACAGGGCATACTATGGCTACACCTTC.